What follows describes a single T cell receptor beta chain. The antigen is unknown. Unmatched junction bases numbered 8, after V lost 4 bases and J lost 4 bases. CDR3 length equals 16 residues. Germline V gene sequence: CDR1 SGHNT, CDR2 YYREEE (reference sequence). Sequence data for DNA of cultured CD4+ T cells were generated by the Oncomine TCR Beta short-read assay. The authors extracted genomic DNA from cultured CD4+ T cells. One entry per CDR3 protein, called by TCRdb with MiXCR from the PCR reads. The sample includes fewer than 11,000 distinct CDR3 sequences, approximately 29% of them seen just once. As for treatment: roughly ten-day PBMC culture with coronavirus spike peptide pools or control peptides (ViraFEST assay). One should note that the unexposed donor's CD4+ T cells were collected before the COVID-19 pandemic (2011-2018). This sample is drawn from a study of vaccination and CD4 T cells after COVID-19. Overall study context: Convalescent donors: six male, four female; seven Caucasian, two Asian, one multiracial, two Hispanic.

General observations from the study: Although the median of SARS-CoV-2-reactive clonotypes rose from around 19 to 38, the change was not significant. The study sampled relatively few convalescent patients and omitted early post-infection timepoints.

This clonotype was obtained from a human donor in good health. Sequenced sample: CD4+ T cells from blood, cultured in vitro. The rearrangement uses TRBV5-4 and TRBJ2-5; TRBD2 agrees at 12 bases. In DNA, the CDR3 is TGTGCCAGCAGCCGCGAACTAGCGGGAGGAGGAGAGACCCAGTACTTC. This gives the protein CASSRELAGGGETQYF.